Shown below are 10 T cell receptor beta chains from a single sample sequenced in a study of CD8+ T cells in alopecia areata. cDNA reverse transcribed from extracted RNA served as the sequencing template. Only in-frame clones appear in the TCRdb table, and some are missing; sequencing was by immunoSEQ multiplex PCR. In the table there are about 160,000 clones, 40% to 50% of which are singletons. Input material: CD4+ T cells sorted from blood. Source of these receptors: a human donor with alopecia areata.

V gene TRBV4-1 combines with J gene TRBJ2-7, with TRBD1 identical over 9 bases. This CDR3 spans 15 amino acids. Germline trimming cut 3 bases from V and 0 bases from J; bases unmatched to any gene: 3. Germline V gene data show CDR1 as MGHRA and CDR2 as YSYEKL. DNA for the CDR3: TGCGCCAGCAGCCAGGGACAGGGAATCTCCTACGAGCAGTACTTC. The encoded protein is CASSQGQGISYEQYF.

The rearrangement uses TRBV7-9 and TRBJ2-1, with 7 bases aligning to TRBD1. Germline assignment: CDR1 SEHNR and CDR2 FQNEAQ (reference sequence). V dropped 5 bases and J dropped 14; count of bases not matched to a gene: 18. The CDR3 covers 15 residues. CDR3 loop: CASSPHRGGSGSEFF. Here the CDR3 DNA reads TGTGCCAGCAGCCCCCACAGGGGTGGGTCCGGTAGCGAGTTCTTC.

J is TRBJ2-7 and V is TRBV10-1; 8 bases are a match to TRBD2. Germline V gene lookup returns CDR1 WNHNN and CDR2 SYGVQD (reference sequence). V shed 3 bases, J shed 6 bases, and the junction held 16 bases outside the gene matches. The CDR3 length is 17 residues. The CDR3: CASSDSGGAIDPSEQYF. The CDR3 DNA reads as TGCGCCAGCAGTGACTCCGGGGGGGCAATTGACCCCAGCGAGCAGTACTTC.

The V call is TRBV29-1, the J call TRBJ2-5; D is uncertain. The V end was cut by 7 bases, the J end by 6 bases, with 15 bases between. Germline V gene sequence: CDR1 SQVTM, CDR2 ANQGSEA. CDR3 length: 12 amino acids. CDR3 coding DNA: TGCAGCGCATCCTCCGATCTGCAGACCCAGTACTTC. It translates to CSASSDLQTQYF.

This clone was detected ten times or more. The chain couples TRBV19 to TRBJ1-1; possible D gene TRBD1, 6 bases. Trimming removed 5 bases from V and 2 bases from J, with 15 bases in between. Germline-derived CDR1 and CDR2 are LNHDA and SQIVND (reference sequence). This CDR3 has 15 amino acids. The CDR3 here is CASSPEGTPNTEAFF. As DNA, the CDR3 is TGTGCCAGTAGTCCCGAGGGGACACCCAACACTGAAGCTTTCTTT.

With regard to this clone: The same CDR3 also results from other DNA sequences found in this sample. The chain combines TRBV5-1 with TRBJ2-5; D is unresolved. V lost 1 base and J lost 0, with 4 bases in between. Germline CDR1 is SGHRS and CDR2 is YFSETQ. The CDR3 sequence is 13 residues long. Written as DNA, the CDR3 is TGCGCCAGCAGCTTGAATAACCAAGAGACCCAGTACTTC. Protein: CASSLNNQETQYF.

V usage is TRBV2 and J usage is TRBJ2-3, with D perhaps TRBD1 or TRBD2 (5 bases each). CDR1 and CDR2 from the germline V gene are SNHLY and FYNNEI. The CDR3 has 13 residues. The germline V and J ends were trimmed by 2 bases and 5 bases, with 8 bases remaining between them. CDR3 residues: CASSEYGGDTQYF. CDR3 sequence (DNA): TGTGCCAGCAGTGAATATGGGGGAGATACGCAGTATTTT.

The CDR3 sequence is CAIPTAWAGGPWNEQFF. DNA of the CDR3: TGCGCCATTCCGACGGCATGGGCGGGAGGGCCGTGGAATGAGCAGTTCTTC. This chain links TRBV23-1 with TRBJ2-1, with TRBD2 matching over 9 bases. TRBV23-1 falls under the ORF class, with uncertain function. The CDR3 length is 17 residues. V gave up 10 bases and J gave up 7 bases; unmatched junction bases: 20.

The rearrangement joins TRBV27 to TRBJ2-1, with TRBD2 identical over 7 bases. V trimming: 5 bases; J trimming: 6 bases; junction bases outside the gene matches: 25. The germline CDR1 and CDR2 sequences are MNHEY and SMNVEV (reference sequence). CDR3 length: 20 residues. CDR3 sequence (DNA): TGTGCCAGCAGTCCGTCATTCCCCCGGGACCGCTTTTCGGGGGGCAATGAGCAGTTCTTC. Encoded protein: CASSPSFPRDRFSGGNEQFF.

This chain uses TRBV30 with TRBJ1-1; weak D call: TRBD1 (5 bases). The CDR3 covers 11 residues. Deletions cut 7 bases from V and 1 base from J, with 7 bases between. CDR1 and CDR2 (germline): GTSNPN, SVGIG (reference sequence). CDR3: CAYDRNTEAFF. The CDR3 DNA is TGTGCCTACGACAGGAACACTGAAGCTTTCTTT.